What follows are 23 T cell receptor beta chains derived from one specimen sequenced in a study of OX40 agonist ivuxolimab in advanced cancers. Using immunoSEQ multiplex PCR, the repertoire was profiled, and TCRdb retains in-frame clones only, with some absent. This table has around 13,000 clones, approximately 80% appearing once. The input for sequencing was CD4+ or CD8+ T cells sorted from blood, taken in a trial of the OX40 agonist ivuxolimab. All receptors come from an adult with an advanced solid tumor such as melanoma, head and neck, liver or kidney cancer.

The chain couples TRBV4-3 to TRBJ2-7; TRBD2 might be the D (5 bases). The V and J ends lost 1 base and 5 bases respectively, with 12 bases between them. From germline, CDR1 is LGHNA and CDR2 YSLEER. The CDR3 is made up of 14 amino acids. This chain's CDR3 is CASSQVGLSDEQYF. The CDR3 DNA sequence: TGCGCCAGCAGCCAAGTAGGACTCAGCGACGAGCAGTACTTC.

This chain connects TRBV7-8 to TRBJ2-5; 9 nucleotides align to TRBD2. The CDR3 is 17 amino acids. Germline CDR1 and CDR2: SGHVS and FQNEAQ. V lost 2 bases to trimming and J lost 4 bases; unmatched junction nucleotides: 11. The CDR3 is CASSLSGLASLRETQYF. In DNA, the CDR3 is TGTGCCAGCAGCTTATCGGGACTAGCTTCATTGAGAGAGACCCAGTACTTC.

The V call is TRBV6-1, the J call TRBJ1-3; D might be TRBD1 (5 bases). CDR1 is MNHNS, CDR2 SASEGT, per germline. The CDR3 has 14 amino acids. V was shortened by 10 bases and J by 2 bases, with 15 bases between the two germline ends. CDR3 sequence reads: CAIDGREAGNTIYF. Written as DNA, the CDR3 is TGTGCCATCGACGGCAGGGAGGCTGGAAACACCATATATTTT.

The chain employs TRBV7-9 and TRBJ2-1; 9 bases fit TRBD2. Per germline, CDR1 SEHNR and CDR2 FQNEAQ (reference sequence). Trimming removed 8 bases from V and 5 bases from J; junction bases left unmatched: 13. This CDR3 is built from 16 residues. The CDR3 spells CASGERPSGINNEQFF. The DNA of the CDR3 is TGTGCCAGCGGGGAACGTCCTAGCGGGATAAACAATGAGCAGTTCTTC.

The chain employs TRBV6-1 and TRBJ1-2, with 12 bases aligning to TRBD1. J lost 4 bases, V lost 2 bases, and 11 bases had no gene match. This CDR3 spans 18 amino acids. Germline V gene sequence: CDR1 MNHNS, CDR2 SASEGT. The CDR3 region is CASSELGGTGGAVYGYTF. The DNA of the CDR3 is TGTGCCAGCAGTGAACTTGGCGGGACAGGGGGCGCGGTCTATGGCTACACCTTC.

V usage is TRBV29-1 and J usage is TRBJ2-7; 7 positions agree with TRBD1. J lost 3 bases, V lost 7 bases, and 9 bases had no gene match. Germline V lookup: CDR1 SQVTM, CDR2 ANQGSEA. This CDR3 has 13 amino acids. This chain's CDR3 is CSATGTEVYEQYF. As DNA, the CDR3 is TGCAGCGCGACGGGGACAGAAGTCTACGAGCAGTACTTC.

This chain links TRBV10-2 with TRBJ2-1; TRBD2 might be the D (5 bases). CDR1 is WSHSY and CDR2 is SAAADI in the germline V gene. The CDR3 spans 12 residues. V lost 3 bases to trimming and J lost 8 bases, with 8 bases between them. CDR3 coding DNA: TGCGCCAGCAGTGAATACGGGGATGAGCAGTTCTTC. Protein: CASSEYGDEQFF.

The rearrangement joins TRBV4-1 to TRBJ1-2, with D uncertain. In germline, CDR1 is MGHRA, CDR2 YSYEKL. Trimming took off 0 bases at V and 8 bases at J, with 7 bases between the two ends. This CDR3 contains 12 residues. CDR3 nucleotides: TGCGCCAGCAGCCAAGAGGAGGGCGGCTACACCTTC. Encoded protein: CASSQEEGGYTF.

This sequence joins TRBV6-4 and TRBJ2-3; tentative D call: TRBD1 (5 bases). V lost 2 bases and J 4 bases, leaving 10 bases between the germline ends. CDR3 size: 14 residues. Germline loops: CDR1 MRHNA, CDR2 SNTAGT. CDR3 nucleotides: TGTGCCAGCAGTGACGCAGGGAATCCAGATACGCAGTATTTT. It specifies CASSDAGNPDTQYF.

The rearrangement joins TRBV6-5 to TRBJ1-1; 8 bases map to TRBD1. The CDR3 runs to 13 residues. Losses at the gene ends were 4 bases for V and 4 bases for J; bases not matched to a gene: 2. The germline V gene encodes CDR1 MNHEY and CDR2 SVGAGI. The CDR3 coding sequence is TGTGCCAGCAGTTCCACAGGGGGCACTGAAGCTTTCTTT. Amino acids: CASSSTGGTEAFF.

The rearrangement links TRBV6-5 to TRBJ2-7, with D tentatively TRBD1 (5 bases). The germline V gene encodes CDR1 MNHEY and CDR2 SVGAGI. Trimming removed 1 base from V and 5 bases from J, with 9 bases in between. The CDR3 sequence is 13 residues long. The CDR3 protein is CASSYFIGDEQYF. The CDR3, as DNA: TGTGCCAGCAGTTACTTTATAGGGGACGAGCAGTACTTC.

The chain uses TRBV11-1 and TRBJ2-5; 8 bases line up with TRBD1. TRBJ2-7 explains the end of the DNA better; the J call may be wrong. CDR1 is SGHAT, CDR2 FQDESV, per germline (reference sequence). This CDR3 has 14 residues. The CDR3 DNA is TGTGCCAGCAGCCCTCGGACAGGGTTGGCCGAGCAGTACTTC. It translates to CASSPRTGLAEQYF.

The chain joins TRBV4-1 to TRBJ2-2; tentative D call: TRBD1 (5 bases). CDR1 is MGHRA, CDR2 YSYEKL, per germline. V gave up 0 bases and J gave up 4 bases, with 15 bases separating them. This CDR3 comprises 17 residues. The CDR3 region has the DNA TGCGCCAGCAGCCAAGACCCCCTGCAGGGCGGCACCGGGGAGCTGTTTTTT. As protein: CASSQDPLQGGTGELFF.

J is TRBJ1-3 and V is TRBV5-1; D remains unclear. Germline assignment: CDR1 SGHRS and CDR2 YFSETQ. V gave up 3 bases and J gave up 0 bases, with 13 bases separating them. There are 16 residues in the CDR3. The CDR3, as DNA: TGCGCCAGCAGCTCTCAGGACGGTCTCTCTGGAAACACCATATATTTT. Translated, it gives CASSSQDGLSGNTIYF.

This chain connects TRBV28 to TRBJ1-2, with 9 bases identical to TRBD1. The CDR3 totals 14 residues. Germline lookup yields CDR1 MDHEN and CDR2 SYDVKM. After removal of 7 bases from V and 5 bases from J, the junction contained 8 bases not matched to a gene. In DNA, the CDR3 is TGTGCCAGCACCCCCCGGACAGGGGTATATGGCTACACCTTC. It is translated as CASTPRTGVYGYTF.

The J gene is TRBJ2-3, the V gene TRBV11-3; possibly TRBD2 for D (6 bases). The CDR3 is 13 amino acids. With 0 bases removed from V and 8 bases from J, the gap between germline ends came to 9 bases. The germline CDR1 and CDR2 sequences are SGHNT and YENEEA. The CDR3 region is CASSLDGRSTQYF. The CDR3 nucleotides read TGTGCCAGCAGCTTAGATGGGAGGAGTACGCAGTATTTT.

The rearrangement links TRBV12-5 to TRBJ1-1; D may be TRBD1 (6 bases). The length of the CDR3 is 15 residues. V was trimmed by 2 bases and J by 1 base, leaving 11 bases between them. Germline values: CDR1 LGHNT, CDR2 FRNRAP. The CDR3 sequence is CASGLSKGGNTEAFF. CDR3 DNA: TGTGCTAGTGGTTTGTCAAAGGGGGGGAACACTGAAGCTTTCTTT.

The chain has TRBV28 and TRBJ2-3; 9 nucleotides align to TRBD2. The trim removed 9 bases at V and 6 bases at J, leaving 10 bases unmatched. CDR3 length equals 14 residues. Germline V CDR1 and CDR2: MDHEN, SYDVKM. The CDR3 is CASGSGLALDTQYF. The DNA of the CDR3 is TGTGCCAGTGGTTCGGGACTAGCCTTGGATACGCAGTATTTT.

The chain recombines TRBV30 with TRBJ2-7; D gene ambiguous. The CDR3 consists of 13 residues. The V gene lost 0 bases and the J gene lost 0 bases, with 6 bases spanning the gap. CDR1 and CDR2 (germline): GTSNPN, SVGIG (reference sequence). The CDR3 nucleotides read TGTGCCTGGAGTGTGGCAGCCTCCTACGAGCAGTACTTC. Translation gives CAWSVAASYEQYF.

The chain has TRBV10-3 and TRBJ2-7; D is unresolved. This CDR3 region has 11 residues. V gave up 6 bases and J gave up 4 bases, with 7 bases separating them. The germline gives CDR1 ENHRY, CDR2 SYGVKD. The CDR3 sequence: CAISHRYEQYF. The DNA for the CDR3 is TGTGCCATCAGCCACCGATACGAGCAGTACTTC.

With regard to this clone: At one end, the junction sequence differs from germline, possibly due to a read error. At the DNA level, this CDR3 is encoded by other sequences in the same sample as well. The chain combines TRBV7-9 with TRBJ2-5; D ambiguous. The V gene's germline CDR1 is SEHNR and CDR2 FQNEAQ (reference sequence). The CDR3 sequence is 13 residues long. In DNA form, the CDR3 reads TGCGCCAGCAGCTTAGTTCGAGCAGAGACCCAGTACTTC. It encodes CASSLVRAETQYF.

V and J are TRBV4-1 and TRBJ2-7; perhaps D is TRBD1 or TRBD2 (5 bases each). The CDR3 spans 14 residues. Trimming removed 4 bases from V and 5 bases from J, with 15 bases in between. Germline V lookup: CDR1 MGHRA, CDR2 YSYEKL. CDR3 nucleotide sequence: TGCGCCAGCAGCCCGGGACCCCAAGGCGACGAGCAGTACTTC. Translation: CASSPGPQGDEQYF.

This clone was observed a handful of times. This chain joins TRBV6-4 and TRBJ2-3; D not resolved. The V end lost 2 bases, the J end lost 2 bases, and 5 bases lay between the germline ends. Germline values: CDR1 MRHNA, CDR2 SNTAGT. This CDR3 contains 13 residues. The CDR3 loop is CASSDRATDTQYF. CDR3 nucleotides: TGTGCCAGCAGTGACAGGGCCACAGATACGCAGTATTTT.